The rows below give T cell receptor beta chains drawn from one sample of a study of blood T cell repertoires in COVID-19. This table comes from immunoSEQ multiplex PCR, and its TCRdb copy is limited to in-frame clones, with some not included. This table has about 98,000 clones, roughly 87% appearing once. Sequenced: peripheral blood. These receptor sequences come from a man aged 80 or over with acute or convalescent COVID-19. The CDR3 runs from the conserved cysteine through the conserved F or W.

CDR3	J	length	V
CASSLSKGALGTDTQYF	TRBJ2-3	17	TRBV4-3
CASSTTGGSYNEQFF	TRBJ2-1	15	TRBV5-5
CATSDSAAVRGTQYF	TRBJ2-5	15	TRBV24-1
CSVGTFRGGELFF	TRBJ2-2	13	TRBV29-1
CASSPGQLTGELFF	TRBJ2-2	14	TRBV18
CASSTPRQGNQPQHF	TRBJ1-5	15	TRBV6-2/TRBV6-3
CASRPGLANNEQFF	TRBJ2-1	14	TRBV6-6
CASSPPGGSRDTQYF	TRBJ2-3	15	TRBV18
CASSLRGSSNEKLFF	TRBJ1-4	15	TRBV7-9
CASSHPGASGRTSYEQYF	TRBJ2-7	18	TRBV6-2/TRBV6-3
CASSLVAGYEQYF	TRBJ2-7	13	TRBV27